A selection of T cell receptor beta chains follows, all from one sample in a study of blood T cells in healthy people across ages. TCRdb reanalysed the 5' RACE reads using MiXCR and keeps one entry per CDR3 protein. The profile shows more than 1,400,000 distinct CDR3 sequences, 42% of them singletons. The sequencing sample was made of blood. All receptors come from a woman under 30 in good health. CDR3s include the opening cysteine and the closing phenylalanine or tryptophan. D genes are given only for firm matches. A clone size is listed for some rows: how often the clone was seen (once, few, many), or a class if it is expanded.

.,TRBV18,few,TRBJ2-5,TGTGCCAGCTCACTAAACGGCCAAGAGACCCAGTACTTC,CASSLNGQETQYF
.,TRBV12-3/TRBV12-4,many,TRBJ2-5,TGTGCCAGCAGTAGGACGGGGAGCCATGAAGAGACCCAGTACTTC,CASSRTGSHEETQYF
.,TRBV6-1,once,TRBJ1-5,TGTGCCAGCAGTGGAAAGAAGGGCCCAGGCGCTCAGCCCCAGCATTTT,CASSGKKGPGAQPQHF
.,TRBV12-3/TRBV12-4,.,TRBJ1-6,TGTGCCAGCAGTTTAGCGGGCCAGGGAAAACCCCTCCACTTT,CASSLAGQGKPLHF
.,TRBV4-1,few,TRBJ2-7,TGCGCCAGCAGCGGGCCCTTTCCCCACGAGCAGTACTTC,CASSGPFPHEQYF
.,TRBV20-1,.,TRBJ2-3,TGCAGTGCTCCGACAGCTAGCACAGATACGCAGTATTTT,CSAPTASTDTQYF
TRBD2,TRBV10-3,few,TRBJ2-3,TGTGCCATCAGTACTAGCGGCCTCACAGATACGCAGTATTTT,CAISTSGLTDTQYF
TRBD2,TRBV20-1,few,TRBJ2-1,TGCAGTGCTGCGCCGGGGGGTGAGCAGTTCTTC,CSAAPGGEQFF
TRBD1,TRBV4-1,few,TRBJ1-2,TGCGCCAGCAGCCAAGAGGGACAGGGGTTTAACACCTTC,CASSQEGQGFNTF
.,TRBV20-1,few,TRBJ2-5,TGCAGTGCTAGGAAGGGTGGAGAGACCCAGTACTTC,CSARKGGETQYF
TRBD1,TRBV20-1,few,TRBJ1-2,TGCAGTGCTGAAACAGGGGGGTATGGCTATGGCTACACCTTC,CSAETGGYGYGYTF
.,TRBV7-2,few,TRBJ2-5,TGTGCCAGCAGTTCTACACCCGGGACCTTAGAAGAGACCCAGTACTTC,CASSSTPGTLEETQYF
TRBD1,TRBV6-5,.,TRBJ1-2,TGTGCCAGCAGCCACCCGGACAGGGCAGGTTATGGCTACACCTTC,CASSHPDRAGYGYTF
.,TRBV28,.,TRBJ2-3,TGTGCCAGCAGACGACCTTCCGGACAGCTCTGGGCAGATACGCAGTATTTT,CASRRPSGQLWADTQYF
.,TRBV5-1,few,TRBJ2-1,TGCGCCAGCAGCCAGGACAGCAGCGTTCAGTTCTTC,CASSQDSSVQFF
.,TRBV29-1,.,TRBJ2-3,TGCAGCGTCGATACCTCGGTCCGGAATACGCAGTATTTT,CSVDTSVRNTQYF
.,TRBV7-9,.,TRBJ2-7,TGTGCCAGCAGCGCTTCTTTCCCAGCCACCAACTACGAGCAGTACTTC,CASSASFPATNYEQYF
TRBD1,TRBV12-3/TRBV12-4,.,TRBJ2-5,TGTGCCAGCAGGACCAGGACAGGGGGAGAAGAGACCCAGTACTTC,CASRTRTGGEETQYF
.,TRBV6-1,.,TRBJ2-3,TGTGCCAGCGGCGCAGACACAGATACGCAGTATTTT,CASGADTDTQYF
TRBD2,TRBV6-5,few,TRBJ2-1,TGTGCCAGCAGTTATGGAATAGCGGGGATCAAGCGGTACAATGAGCAGTTCTTC,CASSYGIAGIKRYNEQFF
.,TRBV12-3/TRBV12-4,many,TRBJ2-7,TGTGCCAGCAGTTTAGGCCACGGCTACGAGCAGTACTTC,CASSLGHGYEQYF
TRBD1,TRBV12-3/TRBV12-4,few,TRBJ2-7,TGTGCCAGCAGTTTGACGGGACAGACATTAACCTACGAGCAGTACTTC,CASSLTGQTLTYEQYF
.,TRBV20-1,few,TRBJ1-2,TGCAGTGCCCACCGAGGAGGGCACTATGGCTACACCTTC,CSAHRGGHYGYTF
TRBD2,TRBV28,.,TRBJ2-7,TGTGCCAGCAGTTTTGGGGTAGCGGGGGTTTCCTCCTACGAGCAGTACTTC,CASSFGVAGVSSYEQYF
TRBD2,TRBV2,.,TRBJ2-3,TGTGCCAACATCGGACTAGCAAACATAGATACGCAGTATTTT,CANIGLANIDTQYF
.,TRBV19,.,TRBJ2-4,TGTGCCAGTACGGACAGAGCCAAAAACATTCAGTACTTC,CASTDRAKNIQYF
.,TRBV30,.,TRBJ1-4,TGTGCCTGGAGCGATCCGTGGCGGGGTAGGAATGAAAAACTGTTTTTT,CAWSDPWRGRNEKLFF
.,TRBV4-2,.,TRBJ1-2,TGTGCCAGCAGCCAAGACTGGACACTAAGTCACTATGGCTACACCTTC,CASSQDWTLSHYGYTF
.,TRBV27,.,TRBJ2-7,TGTGCCAGCAGTTTAGGGCAGGGGGGGACACTCTCCTACGAGCAGTACTTC,CASSLGQGGTLSYEQYF
.,TRBV6-2/TRBV6-3,.,TRBJ2-3,TGTGCCAGCAGTTACCTACCCGGGACGTCCAGCACAGATACGCAGTATTTT,CASSYLPGTSSTDTQYF
.,TRBV29-1,.,TRBJ1-2,TGCAGCGTGGCGGACTTGGGGAACTATGGCCACACCTTC,CSVADLGNYGHTF
.,TRBV11-1,.,TRBJ2-3,TGTGCCAGCAGCTCCCTCGACGGGCCGAGCACAGATACGCAGTATTTT,CASSSLDGPSTDTQYF
TRBD1,TRBV7-7,.,TRBJ1-4,TGTGCCAGCAGCCTACGAAAGGACAGGGTTTTTGAAAAACTGTTTTTT,CASSLRKDRVFEKLFF
TRBD1,TRBV10-3,few,TRBJ2-3,TGTGCCATCAGGAGATCGGGACAGGGGGCACACGATACGCAGTATTTT,CAIRRSGQGAHDTQYF
.,TRBV20-1,.,TRBJ1-2,TGCAGTGCTAGAGATCCGGGGTTCCATGGCTACACCTTC,CSARDPGFHGYTF
.,TRBV12-3/TRBV12-4,many,TRBJ1-2,TGTGCCAGCAGTCCGGGGACCTTAGGCTACACCTTC,CASSPGTLGYTF
.,TRBV5-5,.,TRBJ2-5,TGTGCCAGCAGCTGGGCCCCGACAGCGCAAGAGACCCAGTACTTC,CASSWAPTAQETQYF
TRBD1,TRBV29-1,.,TRBJ2-3,TGCAACGTTGACAGGGACCGGGGGCAGTATTTT,CNVDRDRGQYF
.,TRBV15,.,TRBJ2-7,TGTGCCACCAGCCCCAGGGTCGCAGAATACAATGAGCAGTACTTC,CATSPRVAEYNEQYF
.,TRBV3-1,.,TRBJ2-3,TGTGCCAGCAGCTCCTCTAATCCATTACTTAGCACAGATACGCAGTATTTT,CASSSSNPLLSTDTQYF
.,TRBV20-1,many,TRBJ2-3,TGCAGTGCTGGGAGCGGACGCACAGATACGCAGTATTTT,CSAGSGRTDTQYF
.,TRBV4-1,few,TRBJ1-2,TGCGCCAGCAGCCAAGCGTCCGGAGCACGGGGCTACACCTTC,CASSQASGARGYTF
.,TRBV7-2,.,TRBJ1-2,TGTGCCAGCAGCTTGCCCCCCCAGAGAGCTGACTATGGCTACACCTTC,CASSLPPQRADYGYTF
.,TRBV24-1,.,TRBJ2-1,TGTGCCACCAGTGATGGGACTCCTAACTCCTACAATGAGCAGTTCTTC,CATSDGTPNSYNEQFF
TRBD2,TRBV28,few,TRBJ2-1,TGTGCCAGCGCTCAGATCGGACTAGCGGGAGGGCCATGGAATGAGCAGTTCTTC,CASAQIGLAGGPWNEQFF
TRBD2,TRBV28,.,TRBJ2-7,TGTGCCAGCAGTCTGACTAGCGATTTCTACGAGCAGTACTTC,CASSLTSDFYEQYF
.,TRBV27,.,TRBJ1-1,TGTGCCAGCAGTTTAACTGGGGGCTGGAACACTGAAGCTTTCTTT,CASSLTGGWNTEAFF
.,TRBV12-3/TRBV12-4,few,TRBJ2-7,TGTGCCAGCAGTTCCGGGCCCCAATTGGCCTACGAGCAGTACTTC,CASSSGPQLAYEQYF
TRBD2,TRBV14,.,TRBJ2-5,TGTGCCAGCAGCCAGTTGGCTAGCGGGAACCAAGAGACCCAGTACTTC,CASSQLASGNQETQYF
TRBD2,TRBV28,.,TRBJ2-7,TGTGCCAGCAGCCCTAGACTAGCGGGATACTACGAGCAGTACTTT,CASSPRLAGYYEQYF
TRBD1,TRBV12-3/TRBV12-4,once,TRBJ1-6,TGTGCCAGCAGGAAACGACAGGGGGTGGATTCACCCCTCCACTTT,CASRKRQGVDSPLHF
.,TRBV20-1,few,TRBJ2-3,TGCAGTGCTAGTAGTTCTGGGCAGGGTGGAGATACGCAGTATTTT,CSASSSGQGGDTQYF
TRBD1,TRBV20-1,few,TRBJ1-2,TGCAGTGCTAACCCGACAGGGGCAGTTAACTATGGCTACACCTTC,CSANPTGAVNYGYTF
TRBD2,TRBV25-1,few,TRBJ2-1,TGTGCCAGCATCGGACTAGCGGGGATATACAATGAGCAGTTCTTC,CASIGLAGIYNEQFF
.,TRBV5-1,.,TRBJ2-7,TGCGCCAGCAGCAAAAAGGACAGCCCGTCCTACGAGCAGTACTTC,CASSKKDSPSYEQYF
.,TRBV6-6,.,TRBJ2-3,TGTGCCAGCAGTTACGGAGGAGCAGAACGACATACGCAGTATTTT,CASSYGGAERHTQYF
TRBD1,TRBV9,few,TRBJ1-2,TGTGCCAGCAGCGAAGGACAGGGGGTTATCTATGGCTACACCTTC,CASSEGQGVIYGYTF
.,TRBV7-9,few,TRBJ2-1,TGTGCCAGCAGCCCACGGGATCAAAGGGGCCATGAGCAGTTCTTC,CASSPRDQRGHEQFF
.,TRBV12-3/TRBV12-4,.,TRBJ2-3,TGTGCCAGCAGTTTAACTCTAGACCCTCCTAGCACAGATACGCAGTATTTT,CASSLTLDPPSTDTQYF
.,TRBV3-1,many,TRBJ1-4,TGTGCCAGCAGCCAAGATTCTGGGGGGAGATCTAATGAAAAACTGTTTTTT,CASSQDSGGRSNEKLFF